These 15 T cell receptor beta chains were sequenced from one sample in a study of shared T cell receptors in the human thymus (dated by TCRdb to the early 2020s). Library construction relied on the immunoSEQ multiplex PCR assay. The source is immuneACCESS, and TCRdb retained only in-frame sequences with V and J called. Part of the clones is not carried over; for the studies checked, unresolved V genes explain less than half of this, and the remainder is unexplained. In this sample the table shows some 660,000 clones, more than 75% of which occur a single time. In total, the top ten clones hold roughly 0.0089% of the sample. These data are also associated with another study on human thymus T cells.

Sequenced sample: thymocytes. The receptors here all came from a boy in the first two years of life with a congenital heart defect. Donor details come from another sample of the same person, matched by shared clones.

The chain carries TRBV27 and TRBJ2-7; 10 bases fit TRBD2. The V gene's germline CDR1 is MNHEY and CDR2 SMNVEV (reference sequence). The V and J ends lost 4 bases and 4 bases, in that order; junction bases with no gene match: 10. This CDR3 spans 16 amino acids. The CDR3, as DNA: TGTGCCAGCAGTTCCCAAAAGCGGGAGGGTTATTACGAGCAGTACTTC. Translating gives CASSSQKREGYYEQYF.

The rearrangement links TRBV5-1 to TRBJ1-4; a weak D match, TRBD1 (5 bases). Trimming left V 2 bases short and J 6 bases short, with 8 bases between. This CDR3 is built from 13 residues. Germline-derived CDR1 and CDR2 are SGHRS and YFSETQ. CDR3 loop: CASSFSRDEKLFF. For the CDR3, the DNA is TGCGCCAGCAGCTTCAGCAGGGATGAAAAACTGTTTTTT. Full variable domain (missing parts from reference TRBV5-1 and TRBJ1-4): KAGVTQTPRYLIKTRGQQVTLSCSPISGHRSVSWYQQTPGQGLQFLFEYFSETQRNKGNFPGRFSGRQFSNSRSEMNVSTLELGDSALYLCASSFSRDEKLFFGSGTQLSVL.

To note about this clone: The same CDR3 also results from other DNA sequences found in this sample. This chain joins TRBV7-8 and TRBJ2-2; the match to TRBD2 covers 9 bases. CDR3 length equals 14 residues. Germline values: CDR1 SGHVS, CDR2 FQNEAQ. The CDR3, as DNA: TGTGCTAGCCATAGACTAGCGGACACCGGGGAGCTGTTTTTT. This translates into CASHRLADTGELFF.

J is TRBJ2-1 and V is TRBV12-5, with 8 positions matching TRBD2. After removal of 3 bases from V and 1 base from J, the junction contained 5 bases not matched to a gene. Germline-derived CDR1 and CDR2 are LGHNT and FRNRAP. The CDR3 has 16 amino acids. CDR3 DNA: TGTGCTAGTGGTTTTGTCGGCGGGAGGTCCTACAATGAGCAGTTCTTC. Its translation: CASGFVGGRSYNEQFF.

The chain carries TRBV5-1 and TRBJ2-3; 7 bases are a match to TRBD2. V gave up 0 bases and J gave up 4 bases; unmatched junction bases: 11. CDR3 length: 17 amino acids. Germline lookup yields CDR1 SGHRS and CDR2 YFSETQ. CDR3 loop: CASSLVATREWADTQYF. The DNA of the CDR3 is TGCGCCAGCAGCTTGGTGGCCACGCGGGAGTGGGCAGATACGCAGTATTTT.

V is TRBV18 and J is TRBJ1-4, with D possibly being TRBD1 (5 bases). The CDR3 extends over 14 amino acids. V shed 3 bases and J shed 7 bases, with 12 bases lying between them. Germline assignment: CDR1 KGHSH and CDR2 LQKENI. CDR3 region: CASSPAKGSEKLFF. The CDR3 nucleotides read TGTGCCAGCTCACCGGCCAAGGGGTCTGAAAAACTGTTTTTT.

The V gene is TRBV7-8, the J gene TRBJ2-2; 12 nucleotides match TRBD2. V lost 3 bases to trimming and J lost 6 bases; unmatched junction nucleotides: 5. CDR1 and CDR2 (germline): SGHVS, FQNEAQ. This CDR3 region has 16 residues. This CDR3 reads CASSFLAGGPPGELFF. In nucleotides, the CDR3 is TGTGCCAGCAGCTTCCTAGCGGGGGGGCCCCCCGGGGAGCTGTTTTTT. The complete variable domain, with remaining parts taken from reference TRBV7-8 and TRBJ2-2, reads GAGVSQSPRYKVAKRGQDVALRCDPISGHVSLFWYQQALGQGPEFLTYFQNEAQLDKSGLPSDRFFAERPEGSVSTLKIQRTQQEDSAVYLCASSFLAGGPPGELFFGEGSRLTVL.

The chain couples TRBV5-1 to TRBJ2-3; D uncertain. Trimming removed 7 bases at V and 6 bases at J, with 18 bases between. Germline lookup yields CDR1 SGHRS and CDR2 YFSETQ. The CDR3 length is 14 residues. The CDR3 protein is CASESGWSVDTQYF. CDR3 coding DNA: TGCGCCAGCGAAAGTGGTTGGTCGGTGGATACGCAGTATTTT.

This chain uses TRBV11-2 with TRBJ2-2, with 9 bases matching TRBD1. The CDR3 is made up of 18 amino acids. CDR1 and CDR2 (germline): SGHAT, FQNNGV. V trimming: 1 base; J trimming: 4 bases; junction bases outside the gene matches: 10. The CDR3 loop is CASSLARRQGEGTGELFF. The CDR3 region has the DNA TGTGCCAGCAGCTTAGCGCGGCGACAGGGGGAGGGCACCGGGGAGCTGTTTTTT.

V and J are TRBV14 and TRBJ2-1, with 10 bases fitting TRBD2. Germline V lookup: CDR1 SGHDN, CDR2 FVKESK. The V segment lost 1 base and the J segment 1 base; nucleotides outside the gene matches: 16. The CDR3 extends over 21 amino acids. The CDR3 coding sequence is TGTGCCAGCAGCCAAGCACCCCCTCGCCGTCCTAGCGGGAGTTCCTACAATGAGCAGTTCTTC. It encodes CASSQAPPRRPSGSSYNEQFF.

This chain uses TRBV28 with TRBJ2-2; perhaps TRBD2 as D (5 bases). V was shortened by 6 bases and J by 7 bases, with 12 bases between the two germline ends. This CDR3 is built from 13 residues. CDR1 MDHEN and CDR2 SYDVKM come from the germline V gene. CDR3 DNA sequence: TGTGCCAGCAGCTCCCGTCGGGGCGGGGAGCTGTTTTTT. This sequence encodes CASSSRRGGELFF.

This clone was counted only a few times. The rearrangement links TRBV4-3 to TRBJ1-2, with 10 bases that match TRBD1. The V segment lost 1 base and the J segment 5 bases; nucleotides outside the gene matches: 4. The germline gives CDR1 LGHNA, CDR2 YSLEER. There are 15 residues in the CDR3. The CDR3: CASSQGGTGVYGYTF. The CDR3 region has the DNA TGCGCCAGCAGCCAAGGCGGGACAGGGGTGTATGGCTACACCTTC.

The chain recombines TRBV12-5 with TRBJ2-2; tentatively, D is TRBD2 (5 bases). Germline V gene sequence: CDR1 LGHNT, CDR2 FRNRAP. This CDR3 is built from 17 residues. V lost 2 bases and J 4 bases, leaving 17 bases between the germline ends. This chain's CDR3 is CASGLSSGLSPTGELFF. In DNA, the CDR3 is TGTGCTAGTGGTTTGTCTTCCGGACTTAGCCCCACCGGGGAGCTGTTTTTT. Supplemented by reference TRBV12-5 and TRBJ2-2, the full variable domain reads DARVTQTPRHKVTEMGQEVTMRCQPILGHNTVFWYRQTMMQGLELLAYFRNRAPLDDSGMPKDRFSAEMPDATLATLKIQPSEPRDSAVYFCASGLSSGLSPTGELFFGEGSRLTVL.

V is TRBV4-3 and J is TRBJ2-3, with 9 bases lining up with TRBD2. CDR1 LGHNA and CDR2 YSLEER come from the germline V gene. This CDR3 comprises 16 residues. Trimming took 1 base from V and 4 from J; bases not matched to a gene: 6. Here the CDR3 DNA reads TGCGCCAGCAGCCAAGGCCTAGCGGGGTTAGCAGATACGCAGTATTTT. This codes for CASSQGLAGLADTQYF.

The CDR3 DNA sequence: TGTGCCAGTAGTATAGACCCGTACAGGGGGAACAATCAGCCCCAGCATTTT. It yields the protein CASSIDPYRGNNQPQHF. The chain links TRBV19 to TRBJ1-5; 8 nucleotides align to TRBD1. This CDR3 is 17 amino acids long. Trimming took 0 bases from V and 3 from J; bases not matched to a gene: 7. CDR1 LNHDA and CDR2 SQIVND come from the germline V gene (reference sequence).